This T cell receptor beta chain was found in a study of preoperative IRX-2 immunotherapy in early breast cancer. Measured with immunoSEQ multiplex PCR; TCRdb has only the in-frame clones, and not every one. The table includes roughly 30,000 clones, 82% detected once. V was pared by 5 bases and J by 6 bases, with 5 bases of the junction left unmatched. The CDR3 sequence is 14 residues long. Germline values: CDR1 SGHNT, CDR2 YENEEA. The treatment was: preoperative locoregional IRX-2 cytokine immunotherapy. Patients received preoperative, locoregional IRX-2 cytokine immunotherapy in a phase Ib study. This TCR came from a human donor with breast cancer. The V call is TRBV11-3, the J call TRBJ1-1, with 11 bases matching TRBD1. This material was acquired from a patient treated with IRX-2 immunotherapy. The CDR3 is CASSGRDRGAEAFF. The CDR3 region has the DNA TGTGCCAGCAGCGGCCGGGACAGGGGGGCTGAAGCTTTCTTT.